This TCR beta chain was found in a study of T-cell memory formation after mild COVID-19. Study conclusions and caveats: Some responding clones appeared in pre-infection memory, suggesting cross-reactive memory joined. CD4/CD8 balance held among clones contracting day 15 to 85, and later expanders leaned CD4+. Proof of SARS-CoV-2 specificity was absent for the second-wave clones that crested on day 37.

V dropped 3 bases and J dropped 8; count of bases not matched to a gene: 7. Germline CDR1 SGHDT, CDR2 YYEEEE. The CDR3 is 14 amino acids. This clonotype was recorded at least ten times. Its antigen remains unidentified. TCRdb re-called the 5' RACE reads with MiXCR, one entry per CDR3 protein. The sample consists of tens of thousands of distinct CDR3 sequences, about 7% of them appearing once. The receptor's source is a man aged 18 to 35 who had mild COVID-19 (a few samples of this study predate the infection). Cell type and time point are not known. The rearrangement links TRBV5-6 to TRBJ2-2, with 7 bases lining up with TRBD2. Sequencing was performed on PBMCs or a T cell subset sorted from them (not recorded which). CDR3 in amino acids: CASSWASGAGELFF. DNA of the CDR3: TGTGCCAGCAGCTGGGCTAGCGGTGCAGGGGAGCTGTTTTTT.